The 16 T cell receptor beta chains below all came from one sample that was sequenced in a study of CD8 T cells in ankylosing spondylitis. TCRdb fed the 5' RACE reads into MiXCR, producing one record per CDR3 protein. The data hold more than 150,000 distinct CDR3 sequences, with roughly 20% observed a single time. The sequenced sample consisted of blood, either unsorted or a sorted T cell fraction (not recorded which). The receptors stem from a male donor aged 5-29 years with ankylosing spondylitis or in good health (not recorded which).

This clonotype was seen repeatedly, ten times or more. The chain couples TRBV6-1 to TRBJ1-1; D remains ambiguous. Germline assignment: CDR1 MNHNS and CDR2 SASEGT. The V gene lost 7 bases and the J gene lost 0 bases, with 15 bases spanning the gap. The CDR3 consists of 15 residues. The CDR3 DNA is TGTGCCAGCACCCCCGGACGGCGGTTGAACACTGAAGCTTTCTTT. It codes for CASTPGRRLNTEAFF.

This clonotype was seen repeatedly, ten times or more. This chain uses TRBV6-5 with TRBJ1-6; D may be TRBD1 (5 bases). CDR3 length equals 11 residues. Trimming stripped 2 bases from V and 13 bases from J, with 6 bases between. Per the germline V gene, CDR1 is MNHEY and CDR2 is SVGAGI. The chain's CDR3 is CASSYGGPLHF. DNA for the CDR3: TGTGCCAGCAGTTACGGGGGGCCCCTCCACTTT.

In its sample, this clonotype was seen many times. The rearrangement joins TRBV29-1 to TRBJ1-1, with D hard to call. The CDR3 runs to 12 residues. CDR1 is SQVTM, CDR2 ANQGSEA, per germline. V dropped 6 bases and J dropped 1 base, with 9 bases sitting between them. The CDR3: CSVWIRNTEAFF. The CDR3 region has the DNA TGCAGCGTCTGGATCCGGAACACTGAAGCTTTCTTT.

This clonotype was seen ten or more times. V is TRBV3-1 and J is TRBJ1-1; possibly TRBD1 for D (6 bases). Trimming shortened V by 4 bases and J by 6 bases, and 21 bases separated the two germline ends. The V gene's germline CDR1 is LGHDT and CDR2 YNNKEL (reference sequence). CDR3 length: 16 residues. In nucleotides, the CDR3 is TGTGCCAGCAGCCCACCCACAGGGCCGCCTCGCGCTGAAGCTTTCTTT. Translated, it gives CASSPPTGPPRAEAFF.

This clonotype showed up many times. This chain joins TRBV28 and TRBJ1-2, with 8 bases fitting TRBD1. CDR3 size: 11 residues. The V and J ends lost 11 bases and 7 bases, in that order; junction bases with no gene match: 6. The germline V gene has CDR1 MDHEN and CDR2 SYDVKM. The CDR3 DNA sequence: TGTGCCGGTCGACAGGGGTCTGGCTACACCTTC. Encoded protein: CAGRQGSGYTF.

This chain joins TRBV5-3 and TRBJ1-5, with D possibly TRBD1 on 6 matching bases. TRBV5-3 is flagged as an ORF with uncertain function. The V gene lost 0 bases and the J gene lost 2 bases, with 21 bases spanning the gap. The CDR3 extends over 19 amino acids. The CDR3 is CARSLVRWGPSMGNQPQHF. The CDR3 region has the DNA TGTGCCAGAAGCTTGGTTCGGTGGGGGCCCTCAATGGGCAATCAGCCCCAGCATTTT.

The table lists this clonotype with many counts. J is TRBJ2-2 and V is TRBV24-1, with D maybe TRBD1 (6 bases). With 4 bases removed from V and 0 bases from J, the gap between germline ends came to 14 bases. Germline V gene sequence: CDR1 KGHDR, CDR2 SFDVKD. CDR3 size: 17 residues. The CDR3 is CATSDLTGTSNTGELFF. CDR3 DNA sequence: TGTGCCACCAGTGACCTAACCGGGACATCGAACACCGGGGAGCTGTTTTTT.

This clonotype was observed at least ten times. The J gene is TRBJ2-2, the V gene TRBV27, with 8 bases matching TRBD2. The CDR3 is 15 amino acids. Germline CDR1 reads MNHEY; CDR2 reads SMNVEV (reference sequence). V lost 4 bases to trimming and J lost 7 bases; unmatched junction nucleotides: 8. In DNA, the CDR3 is TGTGCCAGCAGTTCTAGTAGCGGGACGGTCGGGGAGCTGTTTTTT. As protein: CASSSSSGTVGELFF.

There are many counts of this clonotype. The chain has TRBV27 and TRBJ2-1; 9 nucleotides align to TRBD1. J lost 8 bases, V lost 2 bases, and 4 bases had no gene match. The length of the CDR3 is 14 residues. The germline CDR1 and CDR2 sequences are MNHEY and SMNVEV (reference sequence). The CDR3 reads CASSLGTGIYEQFF. CDR3 nucleotides: TGTGCCAGCAGTTTAGGGACAGGGATCTATGAGCAGTTCTTC.

The rearrangement links TRBV10-1 to TRBJ2-7, with D possibly TRBD1 on 6 matching bases. The CDR3 is made up of 15 amino acids. Germline loops: CDR1 WNHNN, CDR2 SYGVQD (reference sequence). The germline V and J ends were trimmed by 4 bases and 1 base, with 14 bases remaining between them. This CDR3 reads CASSAVDRLSYEQYV. The DNA for the CDR3 is TGCGCCAGCAGTGCCGTAGACAGGCTGTCCTACGAGCAGTACGTC.

This clonotype was counted at least ten times. J is TRBJ2-5 and V is TRBV7-8, with TRBD1 matching 9 bases. V lost 5 bases and J lost 3; bases outside the gene matches: 16. CDR1 is SGHVS and CDR2 is FQNEAQ in the germline V gene. This CDR3 has 18 amino acids. The CDR3 DNA reads as TGTGCCAGCAGCGCTGCGCTCCGGGACAGGGTCGTCGAAGAGACCCAGTACTTC. This codes for CASSAALRDRVVEETQYF.

The table lists this clonotype with many counts. The chain joins TRBV24-1 to TRBJ2-5; 11 bases are shared with TRBD2. V lost 4 bases and J lost 1; bases outside the gene matches: 4. The germline CDR1 and CDR2 sequences are KGHDR and SFDVKD. CDR3 length: 16 residues. The chain's CDR3 is CATSDPGLAAQETQYF. In DNA form, the CDR3 reads TGTGCCACCAGTGACCCGGGACTAGCGGCCCAAGAGACCCAGTACTTC.

The DNA for the CDR3 is TGTGCCAGCAGCTTAGGGGGACTAGCGGGAGGTAGATACGAGCAGTACTTC. Protein sequence: CASSLGGLAGGRYEQYF. This chain links TRBV7-8 with TRBJ2-7; 15 bases map to TRBD2. This CDR3 is built from 17 residues. Germline V gene lookup returns CDR1 SGHVS and CDR2 FQNEAQ. The V segment lost 1 base and the J segment 4 bases; nucleotides outside the gene matches: 5.

This clonotype appeared many times. The chain has TRBV7-9 and TRBJ2-6; D unresolved. Trimming took 2 bases from V and 11 from J, leaving 4 bases between them. Looked up from germline, CDR1 is SEHNR and CDR2 is FQNEAQ (reference sequence). The CDR3 consists of 11 residues. DNA of the CDR3: TGTGCCAGCAGCTTATACGACGTCCTGACTTTC. Protein product: CASSLYDVLTF.

V and J are TRBV7-2 and TRBJ2-1; weak D call: TRBD2 (6 bases). Trimming left V 5 bases short and J 9 bases short, with 11 bases between. Germline V lookup: CDR1 SGHTA, CDR2 FQGNSA. This CDR3 has 12 amino acids. The CDR3 DNA reads as TGTGCCAGCAGCGCACTGGGGGGTGAGCAGTTCTTC. This gives the protein CASSALGGEQFF.

In its sample, this clonotype was seen many times. The rearrangement uses TRBV7-9 and TRBJ2-7; no firm D call. Trimming removed 1 base from V and 6 bases from J, with 10 bases in between. The CDR3 is made up of 13 amino acids. In germline, CDR1 is SEHNR, CDR2 FQNEAQ (reference sequence). In DNA, the CDR3 is TGTGCCAGCAGCTTAGGGCCTTTAGGCGAGCAGTACTTC. Translated, it gives CASSLGPLGEQYF.